Listed below are T cell receptor beta chains from one sample, sequenced in a study of blood T cells in healthy people across ages. TCRdb re-called the 5' RACE reads through MiXCR, storing one row per CDR3 protein. The sample has about a million distinct CDR3 sequences; roughly 47% are singletons. The sequencing input was blood. All receptors come from a woman between 55 and 75 years old in good health. CDR3s include the opening cysteine and the closing phenylalanine or tryptophan. A D gene is named only where the DNA matches it firmly. The listing skips clone size in some rows; elsewhere it reads once, few, many or a size class.

J gene | clone size | D gene | V gene | CDR3 DNA | CDR3 protein
TRBJ1-2 | NA | NA | TRBV5-1 | TGCGCCAGCAGCACCGGACACACTACCGACTGGGACTATGGCTACACCTTC | CASSTGHTTDWDYGYTF
TRBJ1-2 | NA | NA | TRBV7-2 | TGTGCCAGCAGCTTAGGCCCGACAGTAGACTATGGCTACACCTTC | CASSLGPTVDYGYTF
TRBJ1-4 | NA | TRBD1 | TRBV3-1 | TGTGCCAGCAGTCGACAGGGTAAATCGGAAAAACTGTTTTTT | CASSRQGKSEKLFF
TRBJ2-7 | few | TRBD2 | TRBV7-8 | TGTGCCAGCAGCCGAAAGGCGGCGGGAGGGGACGAGCAGTACTTC | CASSRKAAGGDEQYF
TRBJ2-4 | few | TRBD2 | TRBV11-1 | TGTGCCAGCAGTACCCGACTAGCGGGTCCTCTACGAAGCATTCAGTACTTC | CASSTRLAGPLRSIQYF
TRBJ2-4 | NA | TRBD1 | TRBV5-1 | TGCGCCAGCAGCTCCACAGGGGCCGGCAACATTCAGTACTTC | CASSSTGAGNIQYF
TRBJ2-5 | NA | NA | TRBV19 | TGTGCCAGTAGTATAGATCGTCCTCGGATGGAGCAGTACTTC | CASSIDRPRMEQYF
TRBJ2-1 | NA | NA | TRBV6-6 | TGTGTCAGCAGTCCCGGGACACCAGAGTACAATGAGCAGTTCTTC | CVSSPGTPEYNEQFF
TRBJ2-3 | NA | TRBD2 | TRBV11-3 | TGTGCCAGCAGCTCCCCAGGACTAGCGGGAGCTGTGTATTTT | CASSSPGLAGAVYF
TRBJ2-2 | NA | TRBD1 | TRBV12-3/TRBV12-4 | TGTGCCAGCAGCCAGGACAGGCTGAACACCGGGGAGCTGTTTTTT | CASSQDRLNTGELFF
TRBJ2-3 | few | NA | TRBV6-2/TRBV6-3 | TGTGCCAGCGGCCTTTTTGGCTCTTCTTTGACAGATACGCAGTATTTT | CASGLFGSSLTDTQYF
TRBJ2-1 | NA | NA | TRBV20-1 | TGCAGTGCTAGTCCCTTTAAGTCGGCTACTCCCTTCAATGAGCAGTTCTTC | CSASPFKSATPFNEQFF
TRBJ2-3 | NA | NA | TRBV7-2 | TGTGCCAGCAGCGTGCCCCTTGGCACAGATACGCAGTATTTT | CASSVPLGTDTQYF
TRBJ2-5 | NA | TRBD2 | TRBV11-2 | TGTGCCAGCAGCCCCCTTGGCGGGAGGGCCCAAGAGACCCAGTACTTC | CASSPLGGRAQETQYF
TRBJ2-7 | NA | TRBD2 | TRBV12-3/TRBV12-4 | TGTGCCAGCAGTTTAGGACTAGCGGCTAGCTCCTACGAGCAGTACTTC | CASSLGLAASSYEQYF
TRBJ2-7 | NA | TRBD2 | TRBV29-1 | TGCAGCGTTTCCTCGTTTAGCGGGAGAGCTTCCTACGAGCAGTACTTC | CSVSSFSGRASYEQYF
TRBJ2-3 | few | NA | TRBV25-1 | TGTGCCAGCAGGAACAGGAGAAGCACAGATACGCAGTATTTT | CASRNRRSTDTQYF
TRBJ1-6 | few | TRBD1 | TRBV6-6 | TGTGCCAGCACTAAAAACCGGGACAGATATAATTCACCCCTCCACTTT | CASTKNRDRYNSPLHF
TRBJ2-3 | NA | NA | TRBV3-1 | TGTGCCAGCAGCCAGGGTGGACTACCCAGCACAGATACGCAGTATTTT | CASSQGGLPSTDTQYF
TRBJ2-5 | NA | NA | TRBV27 | TGCGCCAGCAGTCCCCGTTTAATAGGGGAGACCCAGTACTTC | CASSPRLIGETQYF
TRBJ2-7 | few | TRBD2 | TRBV13 | TGTGCCAGCAGCGCTGGGGGGAGGGGTGGATACGAGCAGTACTTC | CASSAGGRGGYEQYF
TRBJ2-7 | many | NA | TRBV12-3/TRBV12-4 | TGTGCCAGCAGTACGGACTACTCCTACGAGCAGTACTTC | CASSTDYSYEQYF
TRBJ1-5 | NA | NA | TRBV2 | TGTGCCAGCCGCAAGTCAGGGGTTCAGCCCCAGCATTTT | CASRKSGVQPQHF
TRBJ1-2 | NA | TRBD1 | TRBV7-9 | TGTGCCAGCAGCCGAGCGGGGGGGACAGGGGGCTATGGCTACACCTTC | CASSRAGGTGGYGYTF
TRBJ2-1 | NA | NA | TRBV27 | TGTGCCAGCAGTTTACTACGGGGCTGGAATGAGCAGTTCTTC | CASSLLRGWNEQFF
TRBJ2-5 | NA | NA | TRBV7-9 | TGTGCCAGCAGCTTTGGCCTCGAAAAGGGGTACTTC | CASSFGLEKGYF
TRBJ1-3 | NA | NA | TRBV7-9 | TGTGCCAGCAGTGGAAGTGGTAGCTCTGGAAACACCATATATTTT | CASSGSGSSGNTIYF
TRBJ2-5 | NA | TRBD1 | TRBV11-2 | TGTGCCAGCAGCCCTGGACAGGGATCGGAGACCCAGTACTTC | CASSPGQGSETQYF
TRBJ2-5 | few | NA | TRBV7-9 | TGTGCCAGCAGCTCCGCTTTAGGGCAAGAGACCCAGTACTTC | CASSSALGQETQYF
TRBJ1-4 | once | TRBD1 | TRBV7-3 | TGTGCCAGCAGCCTCCAGGACAGGGGGCAGCGGGAAAAACTGTTTTTT | CASSLQDRGQREKLFF
TRBJ1-2 | NA | TRBD1 | TRBV3-1 | TGTGCCAGCAGCCAGGGGGACAGCAGCTATGGCTACACCTTC | CASSQGDSSYGYTF
TRBJ2-3 | few | NA | TRBV4-3 | TGCGCCAGCAGCCAAGACAATCCCGGGACTCCCGGGAGAAGTGGAACAGATACGCAGTATTTT | CASSQDNPGTPGRSGTDTQYF
TRBJ2-7 | NA | TRBD2 | TRBV6-1 | TGTGCCAGCAGTGGCGGGAGGGCGGATTTCGAGCAGTACTTC | CASSGGRADFEQYF
TRBJ2-7 | NA | TRBD1 | TRBV12-3/TRBV12-4 | TGTGCCAGCAGTTCGGACAGGGAGTTGGACGAGCAGTACTTC | CASSSDRELDEQYF
TRBJ1-6 | NA | TRBD1 | TRBV7-9 | TGTGCCAGCAGCTGGCAGGGGACAGGGTCGAATTCACCCCTCCACTTT | CASSWQGTGSNSPLHF
TRBJ2-5 | NA | TRBD1 | TRBV7-2 | TGTGCCAGCAGCTTACATCCGGGGACAGGGAGAGCTGAGACCCAGTACTTC | CASSLHPGTGRAETQYF
TRBJ1-4 | NA | NA | TRBV7-9 | TGTGCCAGCAGCTTTACGATGGATGAAAAACTGTTTTTT | CASSFTMDEKLFF
TRBJ2-5 | few | TRBD1 | TRBV10-1 | TGCGCCAGCAGACCGGGACAGGGTGAAGAGACCCAGTACTTC | CASRPGQGEETQYF
TRBJ1-1 | NA | NA | TRBV14 | TGTGCCAGCAGCCACGGGTATGAAGCTTTCTTT | CASSHGYEAFF
TRBJ2-1 | NA | NA | TRBV15 | TGTGCCACCAGCCAGCGGGCGTCCTACAATGAGCAGTTCTTC | CATSQRASYNEQFF
TRBJ2-1 | NA | TRBD2 | TRBV7-2 | TGTGCCAGCAGCTTAGGAGCGGGAGGTCTCCGCAATGAGCAGTTCTTC | CASSLGAGGLRNEQFF
TRBJ2-3 | few | NA | TRBV6-2/TRBV6-3 | TGTGCCAGCAGTTTCCGATACAGTCAAGATACGCAGTATTTT | CASSFRYSQDTQYF
TRBJ1-4 | NA | NA | TRBV6-5 | TGTGCCAGCAGTTACTCAACTAATGAAAAACTGTTTTTT | CASSYSTNEKLFF
TRBJ2-1 | NA | TRBD2 | TRBV20-1 | TGCAGTGCCAAAGAGACTAGCGGGAGGGCCGTACTAGGCGAGCAGTTCTTC | CSAKETSGRAVLGEQFF
TRBJ2-1 | NA | TRBD2 | TRBV7-2 | TGTGCCAGCAGCCCCAGGACTAGCGGGGGGGATGAGCAGTTCTTC | CASSPRTSGGDEQFF
TRBJ2-5 | NA | TRBD2 | TRBV3-1 | TGTGCCAGCAGCCGAGGGAGGGGGGTCACTAGCGGACAAGAGACCCAGTACTTC | CASSRGRGVTSGQETQYF
TRBJ2-1 | NA | TRBD1 | TRBV15 | TGTGCCACCAGCAGAGTTAGAGACAGGGACGATGAGCAGTTCTTC | CATSRVRDRDDEQFF
TRBJ2-7 | NA | TRBD1 | TRBV28 | TGTGCCAGCAGTCAATCCGGGACAGGGATGGACGAGCAGTACTTC | CASSQSGTGMDEQYF
TRBJ2-7 | NA | NA | TRBV3-1 | TGTGCCAGCAGCCTTGACCCGGGGAACCCCTACGAGCAGTACTTC | CASSLDPGNPYEQYF
TRBJ2-4 | NA | NA | TRBV27 | TGTGCCAGCAGTTTATATAAAAACATTCAGTACTTC | CASSLYKNIQYF
TRBJ2-7 | NA | NA | TRBV4-1 | TGCGCCAGCAGCCAACTAAGCCTCATCTCCAATGAGCAGTACTTC | CASSQLSLISNEQYF
TRBJ2-5 | NA | TRBD2 | TRBV4-1 | TGCGCCAGCAGCCAATCAGTCCGGACTAGCGGGCAAGAGACCCAGTACTTC | CASSQSVRTSGQETQYF
TRBJ2-7 | NA | TRBD2 | TRBV6-6 | TGTGCCAGCGGGACTAGCGGGAGGGCCGTCAATCTCGAGCAGTACTTC | CASGTSGRAVNLEQYF